This TCR beta chain was recovered during a study of T cell changes during pregnancy in multiple sclerosis. Method: immunoSEQ multiplex PCR; TCRdb's copy keeps in-frame clones and lacks some. The data hold over 25,000 clones, with roughly nine tenths observed a single time. V was cut by 4 bases and J by 3 bases, with 25 bases left in between. The CDR3 sequence is 20 residues long. Germline CDR1 LGHNA, CDR2 YSLEER. The chain couples TRBV4-3 to TRBJ1-6; D call uncertain. The specimen comprised CD8+ T cells from peripheral blood mononuclear cells, sampled before pregnancy. The source of this sequence is a female donor with multiple sclerosis, enrolled in a pregnancy study. The CDR3 DNA follows: TGCGCCAGCAGCCCCTCGGCGGCATGGGAGGACTCGGTCTATAATTCACCCCTCCACTTT. Encoded protein: CASSPSAAWEDSVYNSPLHF.